One and the same sample provided the 16 T cell receptor beta chains below, sequenced in a study of cytomegalovirus exposure and HLA in healthy donors. The PCR was carried out with 60 Vbeta primers and 13 Jbeta primers. The assay was immunoSEQ multiplex PCR, and TCRdb's table has in-frame clones only and misses some. The table records 230,000 or so clones, roughly 91% of them present only once. The sequencing sample was made of PBMCs. All receptors come from a girl aged 2 to 10 in good health and CMV-seronegative.

This chain links TRBV5-1 with TRBJ2-7, with 11 bases matching TRBD2. This CDR3 has 17 amino acids. Germline values: CDR1 SGHRS, CDR2 YFSETQ. V trimming: 4 bases; J trimming: 2 bases; junction bases outside the gene matches: 11. The CDR3 region is CASSGQATSGDPYEQYF. DNA for the CDR3: TGCGCCAGCAGCGGGCAAGCGACTAGCGGGGATCCCTACGAGCAGTACTTC.

The chain employs TRBV5-6 and TRBJ2-7, with D tentatively TRBD2 (5 bases). The germline V gene encodes CDR1 SGHDT and CDR2 YYEEEE. This CDR3 has 14 residues. V was trimmed by 0 bases and J by 7 bases, leaving 14 bases between them. CDR3 region: CASSLVASALEQYF. The CDR3 DNA follows: TGTGCCAGCAGCTTGGTAGCGTCTGCCTTGGAGCAGTACTTC.

This rearrangement joins TRBV6-5 to TRBJ2-1; tentative D call: TRBD2 (7 bases). The CDR3 loop spans 14 amino acids. CDR1 is MNHEY, CDR2 SVGAGI, per germline. V dropped 0 bases and J dropped 7 bases, with 10 bases sitting between them. CDR3 loop: CASSYSRGLNEQFF. The CDR3 bases are TGTGCCAGCAGTTACTCGCGGGGGCTGAATGAGCAGTTCTTC.

The chain couples TRBV9 to TRBJ2-7, with 8 bases lining up with TRBD1. J was trimmed by 4 bases and V by 2 bases; bases with no gene match: 8. Germline V gene sequence: CDR1 SGDLS, CDR2 YYNGEE. This CDR3 region has 15 residues. The CDR3 DNA follows: TGTGCCAGCAGCGTGGGACAGGCTCCGCTGTACGAGCAGTACTTC. The encoded protein is CASSVGQAPLYEQYF.

The V call is TRBV30, the J call TRBJ1-3; D is ambiguous. V was trimmed by 0 bases and J by 0 bases, leaving 6 bases between them. The CDR3 is 14 amino acids. Germline-derived CDR1 and CDR2 are GTSNPN and SVGIG (reference sequence). The chain's CDR3 is CAWSVRSSGNTIYF. The CDR3 region has the DNA TGTGCCTGGAGTGTGAGAAGCTCTGGAAACACCATATATTTT.

This chain links TRBV28 with TRBJ1-5; no firm D call. CDR3 size: 17 residues. Germline V gene lookup returns CDR1 MDHEN and CDR2 SYDVKM. V lost 4 bases, J lost 3 bases, and 19 bases lay in between. The CDR3 here is CASSYSLFSESNQPQHF. CDR3 nucleotides: TGTGCCAGCAGTTATTCGCTATTTTCGGAGTCCAATCAGCCCCAGCATTTT.

This chain uses TRBV2 with TRBJ2-7, with TRBD2 as a possible D gene (5 bases). Germline values: CDR1 SNHLY, CDR2 FYNNEI. There are 15 residues in the CDR3. Trimming removed 6 bases at V and 6 bases at J, with 21 bases between. The CDR3 sequence: CASSPPFAGVGEQYF. The CDR3 DNA reads as TGTGCCAGCAGCCCCCCGTTTGCGGGCGTCGGCGAGCAGTACTTC.

The chain carries TRBV6-5 and TRBJ1-6, with 8 bases identical to TRBD1. V lost 0 bases, J lost 8 bases, and 6 bases stayed unmatched. Germline V gene lookup returns CDR1 MNHEY and CDR2 SVGAGI. The CDR3 consists of 16 residues. CDR3 amino acids: CASSYSRQGFHSPLHF. CDR3 nucleotide sequence: TGTGCCAGCAGTTACTCGAGACAGGGGTTTCATTCACCCCTCCACTTT.

The V and J genes are TRBV10-3 and TRBJ1-5; D might be TRBD1 (5 bases). V lost 3 bases and J lost 0, with 12 bases in between. The CDR3 has 16 residues. The germline V gene encodes CDR1 ENHRY and CDR2 SYGVKD. The DNA of the CDR3 is TGTGCCATCAGTGATTCAGACAGCAATAGCAATCAGCCCCAGCATTTT. Its translation: CAISDSDSNSNQPQHF.

This chain links TRBV5-6 with TRBJ2-7; 10 bases agree with TRBD2. Germline assignment: CDR1 SGHDT and CDR2 YYEEEE. This CDR3 has 15 residues. Trimming cost V 5 bases and J 2 bases; bases outside gene matches: 7. The CDR3 nucleotides read TGTGCCAGCAGACGAGGACTAGCGGTAACCTACGAGCAGTACTTC. Amino acid sequence: CASRRGLAVTYEQYF.

The CDR3 coding sequence is TGTGCCAGCAGCCCCTCCGATAAAGGACTAGGGTTAGACAATGAGCAGTTCTTC. It yields the protein CASSPSDKGLGLDNEQFF. This rearrangement joins TRBV9 to TRBJ2-1; 7 nucleotides match TRBD2. After removal of 4 bases from V and 5 bases from J, the junction contained 18 bases not matched to a gene. The CDR3 sequence is 18 residues long. The germline gives CDR1 SGDLS, CDR2 YYNGEE. The variable domain in full, completed from reference TRBV9 and TRBJ2-1, reads DSGVTQTPKHLITATGQRVTLRCSPRSGDLSVYWYQQSLDQGLQFLIQYYNGEERAKGNILERFSAQQFPDLHSELNLSSLELGDSALYFCASSPSDKGLGLDNEQFFGPGTRLTVL.

This chain uses TRBV6-5 with TRBJ1-5, with TRBD1 matching 7 bases. Trimming cost V 8 bases and J 3 bases; bases outside gene matches: 4. This CDR3 is built from 13 residues. The germline gives CDR1 MNHEY, CDR2 SVGAGI. CDR3 coding DNA: TGTGCCAGCTTGACAGGGCTCAATCAGCCCCAGCATTTT. Translation: CASLTGLNQPQHF.

V gene TRBV5-6 combines with J gene TRBJ2-3; TRBD2 aligns across 8 bases. This CDR3 contains 19 residues. Germline V CDR1 and CDR2: SGHDT, YYEEEE. Trimming removed 0 bases from V and 4 bases from J; junction bases left unmatched: 16. DNA for the CDR3: TGTGCCAGCAGCTTGGTTTGGGGCACTAGTCGGGGGGGGTCAGATACGCAGTATTTT. Protein product: CASSLVWGTSRGGSDTQYF.

J is TRBJ2-5 and V is TRBV6-1; TRBD2 agrees at 7 bases. The germline CDR1 and CDR2 sequences are MNHNS and SASEGT. Trimming removed 4 bases from V and 2 bases from J; junction bases left unmatched: 4. CDR3 length: 14 residues. The CDR3 loop reads CASSVRTSQETQYF. For the CDR3, the DNA is TGTGCCAGCAGTGTTCGGACTAGTCAAGAGACCCAGTACTTC.

The chain is built from TRBV10-3 and TRBJ2-2; TRBD2 agrees at 9 bases. V gave up 6 bases and J gave up 6 bases; unmatched junction bases: 11. Germline CDR1 is ENHRY and CDR2 is SYGVKD. There are 16 residues in the CDR3. The chain's CDR3 is CAISGGGGGAPGELFF. In DNA, the CDR3 is TGTGCCATCAGCGGCGGGGGCGGGGGGGCCCCCGGGGAGCTGTTTTTT.

V and J are TRBV7-6 and TRBJ2-1; TRBD1 aligns across 10 bases. Looked up from germline, CDR1 is SGHVS and CDR2 is FNYEAQ. V trimming: 1 base; J trimming: 7 bases; junction bases outside the gene matches: 7. The CDR3 consists of 16 residues. The CDR3 is CASSLVGTGVWNEQFF. The CDR3 DNA is TGTGCCAGCAGCTTAGTCGGGACAGGGGTTTGGAATGAGCAGTTCTTC. The whole variable domain, remainder taken from reference TRBV7-6 and TRBJ2-1, is GAGVSQSPRYKVTKRGQDVALRCDPISGHVSLYWYRQALGQGPEFLTYFNYEAQQDKSGLPNDRFSAERPEGSISTLTIQRTEQRDSAMYRCASSLVGTGVWNEQFFGPGTRLTVL.